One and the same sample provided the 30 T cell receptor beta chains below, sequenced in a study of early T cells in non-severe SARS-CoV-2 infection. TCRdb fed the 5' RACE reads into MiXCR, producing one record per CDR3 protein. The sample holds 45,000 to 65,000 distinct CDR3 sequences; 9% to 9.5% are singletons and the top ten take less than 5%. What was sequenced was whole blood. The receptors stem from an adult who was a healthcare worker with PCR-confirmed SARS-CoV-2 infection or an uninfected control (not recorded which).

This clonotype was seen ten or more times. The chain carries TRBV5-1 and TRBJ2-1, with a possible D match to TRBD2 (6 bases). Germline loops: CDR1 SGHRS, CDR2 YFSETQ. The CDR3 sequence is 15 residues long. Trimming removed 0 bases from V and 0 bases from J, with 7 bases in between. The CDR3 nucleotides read TGCGCCAGCAGCTTGGGGGACTTCTCCTACAATGAGCAGTTCTTC. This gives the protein CASSLGDFSYNEQFF.

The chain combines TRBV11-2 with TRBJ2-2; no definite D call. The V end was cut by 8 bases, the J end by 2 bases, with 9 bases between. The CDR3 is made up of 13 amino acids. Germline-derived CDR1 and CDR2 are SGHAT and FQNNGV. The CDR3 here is CASVGPNTGELFF. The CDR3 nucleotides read TGTGCCAGCGTCGGACCCAACACCGGGGAGCTGTTTTTT.

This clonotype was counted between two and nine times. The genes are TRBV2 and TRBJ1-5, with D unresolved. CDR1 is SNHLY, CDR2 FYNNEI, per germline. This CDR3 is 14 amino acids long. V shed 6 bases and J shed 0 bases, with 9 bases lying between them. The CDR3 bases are TGTGCCAGCAGCGACGAGGGTAGCAATCAGCCCCAGCATTTT. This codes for CASSDEGSNQPQHF.

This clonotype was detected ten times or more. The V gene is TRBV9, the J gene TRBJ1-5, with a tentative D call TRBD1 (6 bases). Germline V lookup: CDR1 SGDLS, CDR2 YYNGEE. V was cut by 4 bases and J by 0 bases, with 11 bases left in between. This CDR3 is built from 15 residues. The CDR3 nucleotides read TGTGCCAGCAGCCCAGGGGTAAATAGCAATCAGCCCCAGCATTTT. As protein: CASSPGVNSNQPQHF.

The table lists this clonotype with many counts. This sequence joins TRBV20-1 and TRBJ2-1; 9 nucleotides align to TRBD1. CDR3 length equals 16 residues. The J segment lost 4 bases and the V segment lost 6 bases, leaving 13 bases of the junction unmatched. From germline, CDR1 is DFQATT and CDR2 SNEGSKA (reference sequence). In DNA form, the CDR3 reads TGCAGTGCAACGTCGGAGGGGACAGGGTCTTACAATGAGCAGTTCTTC. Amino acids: CSATSEGTGSYNEQFF.

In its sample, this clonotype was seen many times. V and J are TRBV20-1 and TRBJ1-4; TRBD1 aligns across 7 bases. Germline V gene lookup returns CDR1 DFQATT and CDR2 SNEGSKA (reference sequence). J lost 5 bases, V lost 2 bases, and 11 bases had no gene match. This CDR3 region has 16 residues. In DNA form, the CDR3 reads TGCAGTGCTAGAAACTACCAGGGACAGCACAATGAAAAACTGTTTTTT. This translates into CSARNYQGQHNEKLFF.

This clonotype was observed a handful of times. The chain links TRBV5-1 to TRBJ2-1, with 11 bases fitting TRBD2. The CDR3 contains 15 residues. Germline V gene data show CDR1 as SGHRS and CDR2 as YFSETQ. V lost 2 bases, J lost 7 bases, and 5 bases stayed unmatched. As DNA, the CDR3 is TGCGCCAGCAGCTTCGAACTAGCGGGGGTTAATGAGCAGTTCTTC. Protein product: CASSFELAGVNEQFF.

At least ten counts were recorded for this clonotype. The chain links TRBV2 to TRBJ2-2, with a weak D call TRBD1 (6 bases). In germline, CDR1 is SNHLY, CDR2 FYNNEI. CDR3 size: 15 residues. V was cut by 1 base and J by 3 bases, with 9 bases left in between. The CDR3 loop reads CASSEDGQYTGELFF. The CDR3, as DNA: TGTGCCAGCAGTGAAGACGGACAGTACACCGGGGAGCTGTTTTTT.

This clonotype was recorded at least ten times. This chain's CDR3 is CSAHTGTGRTDTQYF. In DNA form, the CDR3 reads TGCAGTGCCCATACTGGGACAGGGAGGACAGATACGCAGTATTTT. The J gene is TRBJ2-3, the V gene TRBV20-1; TRBD1 matches 9 bases. The CDR3 sequence is 15 residues long. Germline-derived CDR1 and CDR2 are DFQATT and SNEGSKA (reference sequence). The J segment lost 3 bases and the V segment lost 6 bases, leaving 10 bases of the junction unmatched.

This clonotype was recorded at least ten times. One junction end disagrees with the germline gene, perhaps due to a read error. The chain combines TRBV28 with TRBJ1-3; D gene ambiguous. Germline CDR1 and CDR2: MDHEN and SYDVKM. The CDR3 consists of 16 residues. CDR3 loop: CASSLVQLFSENTIYF. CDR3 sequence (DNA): TGTGCCAGCAGTTTAGTACAGCTTTTCTCTGAAAACACCATATATTTT.

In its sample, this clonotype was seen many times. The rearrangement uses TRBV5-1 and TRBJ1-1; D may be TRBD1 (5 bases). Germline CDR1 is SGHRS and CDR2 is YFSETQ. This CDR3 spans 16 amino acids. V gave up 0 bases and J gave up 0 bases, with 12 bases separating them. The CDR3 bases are TGCGCCAGCAGCTTGGAGTGGGGGAAGGTGAACACTGAAGCTTTCTTT. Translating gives CASSLEWGKVNTEAFF.

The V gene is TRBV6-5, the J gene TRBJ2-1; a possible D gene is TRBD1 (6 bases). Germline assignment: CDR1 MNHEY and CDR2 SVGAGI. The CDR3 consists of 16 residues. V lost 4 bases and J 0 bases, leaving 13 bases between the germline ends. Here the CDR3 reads CASSSAGAVSYNEQFF. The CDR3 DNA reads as TGTGCCAGCAGTTCAGCAGGGGCGGTCTCCTACAATGAGCAGTTCTTC.

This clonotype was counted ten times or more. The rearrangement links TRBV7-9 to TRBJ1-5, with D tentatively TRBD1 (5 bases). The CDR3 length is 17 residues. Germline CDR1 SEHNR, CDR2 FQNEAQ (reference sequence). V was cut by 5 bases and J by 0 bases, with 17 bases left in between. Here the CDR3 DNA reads TGTGCCAGCAGCCTCGCCGGAGGGGATTATAGCAATCAGCCCCAGCATTTT. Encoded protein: CASSLAGGDYSNQPQHF.

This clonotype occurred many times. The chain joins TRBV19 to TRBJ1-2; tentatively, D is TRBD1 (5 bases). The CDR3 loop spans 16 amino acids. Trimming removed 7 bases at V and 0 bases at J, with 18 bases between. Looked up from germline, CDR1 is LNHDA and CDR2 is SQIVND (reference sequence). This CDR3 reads CASTEGSEFANYGYTF. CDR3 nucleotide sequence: TGTGCCAGTACCGAGGGGTCAGAATTTGCTAACTATGGCTACACCTTC.

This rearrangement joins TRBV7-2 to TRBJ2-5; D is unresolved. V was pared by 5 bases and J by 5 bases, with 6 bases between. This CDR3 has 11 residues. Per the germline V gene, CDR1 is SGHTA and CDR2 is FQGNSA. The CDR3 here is CASSPRETQYF. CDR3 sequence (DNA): TGTGCCAGCAGCCCACGCGAGACCCAGTACTTC.

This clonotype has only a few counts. The CDR3 loop is CASHPGISSYEQYF. Here the CDR3 DNA reads TGTGCCAGCCACCCGGGGATAAGCTCCTACGAGCAGTACTTC. The chain has TRBV7-2 and TRBJ2-7; TRBD2 might be the D (5 bases). The germline gives CDR1 SGHTA, CDR2 FQGNSA. The CDR3 is 14 residues long. The V end lost 8 bases, the J end lost 0 bases, and 14 bases lay between the germline ends.

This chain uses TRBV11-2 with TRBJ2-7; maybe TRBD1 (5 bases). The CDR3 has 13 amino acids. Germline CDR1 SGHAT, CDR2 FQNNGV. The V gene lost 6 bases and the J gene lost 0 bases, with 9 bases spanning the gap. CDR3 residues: CASRPGSSYEQYF. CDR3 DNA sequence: TGTGCCAGCAGACCAGGGTCCTCCTACGAGCAGTACTTC.

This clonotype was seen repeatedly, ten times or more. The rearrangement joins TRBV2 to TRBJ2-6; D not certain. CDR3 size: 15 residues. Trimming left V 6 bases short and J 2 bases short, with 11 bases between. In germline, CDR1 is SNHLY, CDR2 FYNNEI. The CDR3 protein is CASSLDSAGANVLTF. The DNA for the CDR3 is TGTGCCAGCAGCCTAGACTCAGCTGGGGCCAACGTCCTGACTTTC. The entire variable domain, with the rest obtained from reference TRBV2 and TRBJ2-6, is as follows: EPEVTQTPSHQVTQMGQEVILRCVPISNHLYFYWYRQILGQKVEFLVSFYNNEISEKSEIFDDQFSVERPDGSNFTLKIRSTKLEDSAMYFCASSLDSAGANVLTFGAGSRLTVL.

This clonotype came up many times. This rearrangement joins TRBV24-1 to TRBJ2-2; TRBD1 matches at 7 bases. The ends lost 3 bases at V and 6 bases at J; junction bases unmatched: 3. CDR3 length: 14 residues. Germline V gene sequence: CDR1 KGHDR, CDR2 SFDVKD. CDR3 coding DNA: TGTGCCACCAGTGATCCTGACAGGGCCGGGGAGCTGTTTTTT. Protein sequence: CATSDPDRAGELFF.

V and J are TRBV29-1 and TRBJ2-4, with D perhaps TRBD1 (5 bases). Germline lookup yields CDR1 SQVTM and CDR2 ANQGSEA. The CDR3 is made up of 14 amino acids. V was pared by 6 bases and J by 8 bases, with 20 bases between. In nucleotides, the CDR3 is TGCAGCGTCACCGGACAATATGGCGATGACATTCAGTACTTC. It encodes CSVTGQYGDDIQYF.

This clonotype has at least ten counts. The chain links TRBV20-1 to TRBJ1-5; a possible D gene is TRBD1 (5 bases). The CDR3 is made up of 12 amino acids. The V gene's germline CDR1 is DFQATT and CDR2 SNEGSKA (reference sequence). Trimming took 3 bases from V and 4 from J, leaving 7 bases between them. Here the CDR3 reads CSARQGNQPQHF. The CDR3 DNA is TGCAGTGCTAGGCAGGGAAATCAGCCCCAGCATTTT.

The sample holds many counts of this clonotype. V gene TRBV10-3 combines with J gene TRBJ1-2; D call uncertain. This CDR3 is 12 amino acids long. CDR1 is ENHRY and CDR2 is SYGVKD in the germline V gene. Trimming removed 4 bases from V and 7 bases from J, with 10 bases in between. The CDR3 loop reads CAISGGSGGYTF. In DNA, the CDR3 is TGTGCCATCAGTGGAGGGAGTGGTGGCTACACCTTC.

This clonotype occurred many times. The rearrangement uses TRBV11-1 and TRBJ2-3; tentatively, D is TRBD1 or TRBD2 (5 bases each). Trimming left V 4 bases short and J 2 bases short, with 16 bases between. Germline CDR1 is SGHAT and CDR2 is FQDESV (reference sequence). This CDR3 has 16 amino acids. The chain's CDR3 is CASSYPARDPTDTQYF. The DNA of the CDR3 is TGTGCCAGCAGCTACCCGGCCCGGGACCCCACAGATACGCAGTATTTT.

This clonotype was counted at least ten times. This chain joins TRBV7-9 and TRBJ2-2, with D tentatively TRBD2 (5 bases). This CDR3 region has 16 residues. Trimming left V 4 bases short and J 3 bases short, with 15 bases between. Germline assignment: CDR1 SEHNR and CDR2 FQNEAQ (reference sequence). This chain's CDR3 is CASSYGRGFDTGELFF. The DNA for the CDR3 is TGTGCCAGCAGCTACGGCAGAGGGTTCGACACCGGGGAGCTGTTTTTT.

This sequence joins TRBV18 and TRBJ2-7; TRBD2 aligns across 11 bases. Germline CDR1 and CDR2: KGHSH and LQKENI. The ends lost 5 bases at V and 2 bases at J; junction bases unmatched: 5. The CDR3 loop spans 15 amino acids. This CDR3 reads CASSRGLAEPYEQYF. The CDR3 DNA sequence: TGTGCCAGCTCAAGGGGACTAGCGGAACCCTACGAGCAGTACTTC.

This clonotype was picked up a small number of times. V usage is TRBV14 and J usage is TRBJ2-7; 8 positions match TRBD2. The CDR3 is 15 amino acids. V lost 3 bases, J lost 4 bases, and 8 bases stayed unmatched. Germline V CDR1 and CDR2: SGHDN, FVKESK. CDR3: CASSHGPGGIYEQYF. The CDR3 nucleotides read TGTGCCAGCAGCCATGGACCGGGAGGGATTTACGAGCAGTACTTC.

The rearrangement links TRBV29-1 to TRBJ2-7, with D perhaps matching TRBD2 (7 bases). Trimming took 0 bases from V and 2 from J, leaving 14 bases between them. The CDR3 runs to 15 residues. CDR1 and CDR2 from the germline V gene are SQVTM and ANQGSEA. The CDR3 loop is CSVEDPGGQAYEQYF. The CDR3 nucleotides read TGCAGCGTTGAAGATCCGGGGGGCCAGGCCTACGAGCAGTACTTC.

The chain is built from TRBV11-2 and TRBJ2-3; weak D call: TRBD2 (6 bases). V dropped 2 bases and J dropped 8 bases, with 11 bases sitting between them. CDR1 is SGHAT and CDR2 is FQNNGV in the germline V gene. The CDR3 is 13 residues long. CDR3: CASSLPPGGTQYF. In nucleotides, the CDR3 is TGTGCCAGCAGCTTACCACCCGGGGGTACGCAGTATTTT.

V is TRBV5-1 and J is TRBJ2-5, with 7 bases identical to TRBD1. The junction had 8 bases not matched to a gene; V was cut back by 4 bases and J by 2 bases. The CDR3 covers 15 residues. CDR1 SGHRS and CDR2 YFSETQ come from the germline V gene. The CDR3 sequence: CASSEGAGWQETQYF. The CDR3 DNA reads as TGCGCCAGCAGCGAGGGGGCCGGATGGCAAGAGACCCAGTACTTC.

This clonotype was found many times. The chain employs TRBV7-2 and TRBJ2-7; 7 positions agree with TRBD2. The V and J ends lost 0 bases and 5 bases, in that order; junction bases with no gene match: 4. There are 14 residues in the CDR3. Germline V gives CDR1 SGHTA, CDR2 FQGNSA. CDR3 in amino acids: CASSLAGGPDEQYF. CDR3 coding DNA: TGTGCCAGCAGCTTAGCGGGAGGGCCGGACGAGCAGTACTTC.